This T cell receptor beta chain stems from a study of cytomegalovirus exposure and HLA in healthy donors. Study at large: An earlier analysis found fewer than 120 million unique TCR beta sequences from approximately 200 million T cells. Of 398 genotyped donors, approximately 84% clustered with self-reported Caucasian donors.

Germline V CDR1 and CDR2: MNHEY, SMNVEV (reference sequence). V shed 3 bases and J shed 0 bases, with 9 bases lying between them. The CDR3 is 14 residues long. Note on this clone: As yet, its antigen is unknown.

Broader study findings: A later analysis linked a missense DCLRE1C variant to TCR beta V- and J-gene trimming. Follow-up analysis found HLA locus-dependent TCR association rates, highest for DRB1 and lowest for HLA-C.

Primers: 60 Vbeta forward and 13 Jbeta reverse. Assay used: immunoSEQ multiplex PCR; TCRdb lists only in-frame clones, some missing. The specimen's table records 150,000 to 200,000 clones. The clonotype comes from a man under 40 in good health and CMV-seronegative. The chain couples TRBV27 to TRBJ2-7, with unresolved D. The specimen was PBMCs. CDR3 nucleotide sequence: TGTGCCAGCAGTTTTATACATCGCTCCTACGAGCAGTACTTC. As protein: CASSFIHRSYEQYF.